One sample yielded the 25 T cell receptor beta chains listed below, sequenced in a study of human T cells and chemical hapten exposure. The time point denotes: patch test 2, 6 weeks after DPC sensitization. Treatment meaning: therapeutic diphenylcyclopropenone sensitization with weekly scalp DPC. MiXCR, applied by TCRdb to the RACE reads, yields one record per CDR3 protein. Counted here are over 65,000 distinct CDR3 sequences, 11% occurring once; the ten biggest clones make up 1.6%. This material consisted of whole blood, taken in connection with sensitization to the hapten diphenylcyclopropenone (DPC). The receptor source for this set is a man aged 18 to 29 with alopecia areata. Some clones in this sample may be carry-over from other donors' samples.

This clonotype was counted ten times or more. The V and J genes are TRBV9 and TRBJ1-2; 9 bases map to TRBD1. Trimming at V came to 4 bases and at J to 5 bases, leaving 9 bases not matched to a gene. The CDR3 consists of 15 residues. Germline-derived CDR1 and CDR2 are SGDLS and YYNGEE. This CDR3 is CASSPNPGTGYGYTF. CDR3 sequence (DNA): TGTGCCAGCAGCCCTAACCCCGGGACAGGGTATGGCTACACCTTC.

This clonotype has just a few counts. This rearrangement joins TRBV12-3 or TRBV12-4 to TRBJ1-4, with D maybe TRBD1 (5 bases). There are 14 residues in the CDR3. V lost 4 bases and J 6 bases, leaving 12 bases between the germline ends. The CDR3 protein is CASSSTTVYEKLFF. In DNA form, the CDR3 reads TGTGCCAGCAGTTCTACGACAGTTTATGAAAAACTGTTTTTT.

The chain joins TRBV20-1 to TRBJ2-1; 14 positions match TRBD2. Trimming removed 6 bases from V and 10 bases from J; junction bases left unmatched: 5. Germline V gene data show CDR1 as DFQATT and CDR2 as SNEGSKA (reference sequence). The CDR3 consists of 13 residues. Written as DNA, the CDR3 is TGCAGTGCCGGACTAGCGGGGGGACCCGAGCAGTTCTTC. Encoded protein: CSAGLAGGPEQFF.

This chain joins TRBV20-1 and TRBJ1-1; D is undetermined. The V and J ends lost 0 bases and 5 bases respectively, with 13 bases between them. CDR1 is DFQATT, CDR2 SNEGSKA, per germline (reference sequence). This CDR3 comprises 14 residues. DNA for the CDR3: TGCAGTGCTAGAGATTCCCGGGGAGGAACTGAAGCTTTCTTT. This codes for CSARDSRGGTEAFF.

The table lists this clonotype with a few counts. The rearrangement joins TRBV18 to TRBJ2-3; D uncertain. The CDR3 totals 13 residues. Trimming pared 3 bases from V and 2 bases from J, leaving 6 bases between. Germline V gives CDR1 KGHSH, CDR2 LQKENI. DNA for the CDR3: TGTGCCAGCTCACCTGAATTCACAGATACGCAGTATTTT. Translated, it gives CASSPEFTDTQYF.

This clonotype was observed at least ten times. The rearrangement uses TRBV10-2 and TRBJ1-1, with unresolved D. The CDR3 length is 13 residues. Germline V gene lookup returns CDR1 WSHSY and CDR2 SAAADI. Trimming cost V 8 bases and J 4 bases, with 14 bases left between them. CDR3 amino acids: CASSADPGTEAFF. For the CDR3, the DNA is TGCGCCAGCTCCGCTGACCCGGGCACTGAAGCTTTCTTT.

The rearrangement uses TRBV12-2 and TRBJ1-4; TRBD1, as called in the table, went unchecked against the DNA. TRBV12-2 is termed a pseudogene. This CDR3 has 15 amino acids. As DNA, the CDR3 is TGTGCAAGTCCCTCCCCCGGGGCGGCTAATGAAAAACTGTTTTTT. Protein: CASPSPGAANEKLFF.

This clonotype was seen a handful of times. The rearrangement links TRBV7-9 to TRBJ2-7; D ambiguous. Trimming took 1 base from V and 4 from J, leaving 5 bases between them. The CDR3 consists of 12 residues. Germline V gene sequence: CDR1 SEHNR, CDR2 FQNEAQ (reference sequence). DNA for the CDR3: TGTGCCAGCAGCTTAGGGGAATACGAGCAGTACTTC. Its translation is CASSLGEYEQYF.

This clonotype was counted between two and nine times. This rearrangement joins TRBV6-2 or TRBV6-3 to TRBJ2-1, with D uncertain. The CDR3 runs 14 residues. Germline values: CDR1 MNHEY, CDR2 SVGEGT. Trimming cost V 2 bases and J 6 bases, with 11 bases left between them. As DNA, the CDR3 is TGTGCCAGCAGTTACCCCTCTTCTGTCAATGAGCAGTTCTTC. This translates into CASSYPSSVNEQFF.

This clonotype came up a few times. The chain combines TRBV19 with TRBJ2-7; D remains unclear. This CDR3 has 14 residues. V dropped 1 base and J dropped 3 bases, with 10 bases sitting between them. Germline-derived CDR1 and CDR2 are LNHDA and SQIVND (reference sequence). The CDR3 nucleotides read TGTGCCAGTAGTATAGGGGCCTCCTACTACGAGCAGTACTTC. Translating it yields CASSIGASYYEQYF. The full variable domain, with the rest looked up from reference TRBV19 and TRBJ2-7, is DGGITQSPKYLFRKEGQNVTLSCEQNLNHDAMYWYRQDPGQGLRLIYYSQIVNDFQKGDIAEGYSVSREKKESFPLTVTSAQKNPTAFYLCASSIGASYYEQYFGPGTRLTVT.

This clonotype was counted many times. J is TRBJ1-6 and V is TRBV7-9; TRBD1 matches at 8 bases. Germline CDR1 SEHNR, CDR2 FQNEAQ (reference sequence). The CDR3 runs to 16 residues. The V gene end was trimmed by 5 bases and the J gene end by 7 bases; junction bases not matched to a gene: 10. The CDR3 here is CASSPEYGTGNSPLHF. The CDR3 DNA follows: TGTGCCAGCAGCCCAGAATATGGGACAGGCAATTCACCCCTCCACTTT.

The rearrangement links TRBV4-1 to TRBJ1-2; D possibly corresponds to TRBD1 (5 bases). This CDR3 has 12 amino acids. The germline gives CDR1 MGHRA, CDR2 YSYEKL. Trimming cost V 4 bases and J 7 bases, with 10 bases left between them. The CDR3 is CASSPAGSGYTF. In nucleotides, the CDR3 is TGCGCCAGCAGCCCGGCAGGGAGTGGCTACACCTTC.

This clonotype has only a few counts. The rearrangement links TRBV7-3 to TRBJ1-5; D is unresolved. Trimming stripped 2 bases from V and 5 bases from J, with 28 bases between. CDR3 length: 20 amino acids. Germline assignment: CDR1 SGHTA and CDR2 FQGTGA. The CDR3 DNA reads as TGTGCCAGCAGCTTACCATACCCACATGGCGTCGGGAGCGACGATCAGCCCCAGCATTTT. This codes for CASSLPYPHGVGSDDQPQHF.

This clonotype was seen only a few times. The chain links TRBV10-1 to TRBJ1-1; D is uncertain. Deletions cut 0 bases from V and 4 bases from J, with 12 bases between. Germline assignment: CDR1 WNHNN and CDR2 SYGVQD (reference sequence). There are 15 residues in the CDR3. This CDR3 reads CASSESGRESTEAFF. The CDR3 bases are TGCGCCAGCAGTGAGTCAGGAAGGGAGAGCACTGAAGCTTTCTTT.

In its sample, this clonotype was seen many times. The chain has TRBV4-3 and TRBJ2-7; D remains unclear. CDR3 length: 16 residues. Trimming removed 4 bases at V and 5 bases at J, with 21 bases between. Germline values: CDR1 LGHNA, CDR2 YSLEER. CDR3 sequence (DNA): TGCGCCAGCAGCCCCAGCCCTCGCGCGGCATATAACGAGCAGTACGTC. It translates to CASSPSPRAAYNEQYV.

This clonotype was observed a few times. The gene calls are TRBV29-1 and TRBJ2-7, with D perhaps matching TRBD2 (5 bases). The CDR3 is made up of 13 amino acids. The germline V and J ends were trimmed by 4 bases and 2 bases, with 12 bases remaining between them. CDR1 and CDR2 (germline): SQVTM, ANQGSEA. DNA for the CDR3: TGCAGCGTTGTAGTGACTAAAACCTACGAGCAGTACTTC. Encoded protein: CSVVVTKTYEQYF.

This clonotype has more than one count but fewer than ten. The chain joins TRBV12-3 or TRBV12-4 to TRBJ2-1, with TRBD1 identical over 7 bases. The CDR3 totals 17 residues. V shed 2 bases, J shed 5 bases, and the junction held 12 bases outside the gene matches. The CDR3, as DNA: TGTGCCAGCAGTTTACCCCGGGACAGAGGGTTGAACAATGAGCAGTTCTTC. Residues: CASSLPRDRGLNNEQFF.

This clonotype was observed a handful of times. This chain uses TRBV5-1 with TRBJ2-7; 7 bases align to TRBD1. The trim removed 1 base at V and 3 bases at J, leaving 4 bases unmatched. The germline V gene has CDR1 SGHRS and CDR2 YFSETQ. The CDR3 length is 14 residues. The CDR3 sequence is CASSLRTGFYEQYF. The CDR3 DNA sequence: TGCGCCAGCAGCTTGAGGACAGGTTTCTACGAGCAGTACTTC.

The V call is TRBV7-2, the J call TRBJ2-3; 8 nucleotides match TRBD2. The V gene's germline CDR1 is SGHTA and CDR2 FQGNSA. The CDR3 contains 12 residues. The J segment lost 14 bases and the V segment lost 1 base, leaving 5 bases of the junction unmatched. CDR3 DNA sequence: TGTGCCAGCAGCTTAGAGAGCGGGGGAGGGTATTTT. Translation: CASSLESGGGYF.

There are a few counts of this clonotype. V is TRBV7-9 and J is TRBJ2-1; no clear D gene. The V end was cut by 2 bases, the J end by 5 bases, with 7 bases between. The CDR3 spans 13 residues. Germline assignment: CDR1 SEHNR and CDR2 FQNEAQ (reference sequence). This chain's CDR3 is CASSLNSDNEQFF. CDR3 coding DNA: TGTGCCAGCAGCTTAAACAGCGACAATGAGCAGTTCTTC. Full variable domain (missing parts from reference TRBV7-9 and TRBJ2-1): DTGVSQNPRHKITKRGQNVTFRCDPISEHNRLYWYRQTLGQGPEFLTYFQNEAQLEKSRLLSDRFSAERPKGSFSTLEIQRTEQGDSAMYLCASSLNSDNEQFFGPGTRLTVL.

This clonotype was recorded many times. The chain recombines TRBV25-1 with TRBJ2-7, with 7 bases aligning to TRBD2. V lost 11 bases to trimming and J lost 3 bases; unmatched junction nucleotides: 10. Germline V gene lookup returns CDR1 MGHDK and CDR2 SYGVNS. This CDR3 is 13 amino acids long. The CDR3 region is CASPSGPVYEQYV. CDR3 DNA sequence: TGTGCCTCTCCTAGCGGTCCGGTCTACGAGCAGTACGTC.

In its sample, this clonotype was seen a few times. This chain connects TRBV20-1 to TRBJ1-6; no definite D call. The length of the CDR3 is 16 residues. Germline V gene data show CDR1 as DFQATT and CDR2 as SNEGSKA (reference sequence). Trimming took 6 bases from V and 0 from J, leaving 15 bases between them. CDR3 coding DNA: TGCAGTGCGGACGATACCCAAAGCTCCTATAATTCACCCCTCCACTTT. Translated, it gives CSADDTQSSYNSPLHF.

Here the CDR3 DNA reads TGTGCCATCAGGATAGACACCCTACATTCACCCCTCCACTTT. Encoded protein: CAIRIDTLHSPLHF. V gene TRBV10-3 combines with J gene TRBJ1-6; D ambiguous. The germline gives CDR1 ENHRY, CDR2 SYGVKD. Trimming cost V 6 bases and J 8 bases, with 14 bases left between them. The CDR3 extends over 14 amino acids.

V gene TRBV2 combines with J gene TRBJ2-3; no firm D call. This CDR3 region has 15 residues. Germline CDR1 is SNHLY and CDR2 is FYNNEI. Trimming cost V 2 bases and J 3 bases, with 12 bases left between them. CDR3 residues: CASSETLVGTDTQYF. CDR3 DNA sequence: TGTGCCAGCAGTGAAACCCTAGTAGGAACAGATACGCAGTATTTT.

The chain is built from TRBV7-2 and TRBJ1-1; TRBD1 might be the D (5 bases). This CDR3 spans 15 amino acids. V was cut by 1 base and J by 11 bases, with 20 bases left in between. Looked up from germline, CDR1 is SGHTA and CDR2 is FQGNSA. The CDR3 here is CASSLDTGTHRSAFF. CDR3 DNA: TGTGCCAGCAGCTTAGACACCGGGACCCACCGGTCGGCTTTCTTT.